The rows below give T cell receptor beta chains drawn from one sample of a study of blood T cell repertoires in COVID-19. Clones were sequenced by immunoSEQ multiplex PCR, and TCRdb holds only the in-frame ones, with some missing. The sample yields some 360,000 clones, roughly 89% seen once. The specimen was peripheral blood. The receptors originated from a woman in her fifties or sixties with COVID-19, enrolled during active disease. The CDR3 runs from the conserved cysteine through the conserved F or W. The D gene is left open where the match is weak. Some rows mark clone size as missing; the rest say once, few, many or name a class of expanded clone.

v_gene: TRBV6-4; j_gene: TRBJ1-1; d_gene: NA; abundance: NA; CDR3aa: CATAGATEAFF; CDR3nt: TGTGCCACTGCAGGGGCGACTGAAGCTTTCTTT
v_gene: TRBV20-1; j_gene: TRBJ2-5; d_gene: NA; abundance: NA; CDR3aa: CSASRGAGDGETQYF; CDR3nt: TGCAGTGCTAGTCGGGGGGCTGGGGATGGAGAGACCCAGTACTTC
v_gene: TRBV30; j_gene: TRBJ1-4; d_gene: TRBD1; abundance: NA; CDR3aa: CAWSVGTGPKKLFF; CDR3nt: TGTGCCTGGAGTGTTGGGACAGGACCTAAAAAACTGTTTTTT
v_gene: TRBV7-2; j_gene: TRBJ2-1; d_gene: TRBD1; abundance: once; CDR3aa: CASSSWTGVTNEQFF; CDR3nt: TGTGCCAGCAGCTCCTGGACAGGGGTCACCAATGAGCAGTTCTTC
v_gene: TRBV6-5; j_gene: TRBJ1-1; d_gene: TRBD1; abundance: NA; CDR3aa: CAAKGQGNTEAFF; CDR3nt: TGTGCCGCGAAAGGACAGGGGAACACTGAAGCTTTCTTT
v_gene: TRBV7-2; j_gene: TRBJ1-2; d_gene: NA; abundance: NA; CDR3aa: CASSPFHSDGGYTF; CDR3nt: TGTGCCAGCAGCCCCTTTCACAGTGACGGTGGCTACACCTTC
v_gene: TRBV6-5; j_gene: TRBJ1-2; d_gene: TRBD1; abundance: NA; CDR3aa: CASSLRTGYYGYTF; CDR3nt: TGTGCCAGCAGCTTACGGACAGGCTACTATGGCTACACCTTC
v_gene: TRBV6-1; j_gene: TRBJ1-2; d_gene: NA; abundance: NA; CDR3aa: CASSESFPEARGYGYTF; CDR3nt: TGTGCCAGCAGTGAATCGTTTCCGGAAGCCCGAGGATATGGCTACACCTTC
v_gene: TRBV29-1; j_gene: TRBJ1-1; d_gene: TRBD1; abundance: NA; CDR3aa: CSVPGQRTEAFF; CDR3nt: TGCAGCGTCCCGGGACAGCGCACTGAAGCTTTCTTT
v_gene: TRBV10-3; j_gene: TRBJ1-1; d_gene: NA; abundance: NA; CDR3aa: CAITETGNLNTEAFF; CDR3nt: TGTGCCATCACCGAAACGGGTAATCTAAACACTGAAGCTTTCTTT
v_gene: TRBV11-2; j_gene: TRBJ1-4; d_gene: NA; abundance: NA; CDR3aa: CASSLASTNEKLFF; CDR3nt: TGTGCCAGCAGTTTAGCCAGTACTAATGAAAAACTGTTTTTT
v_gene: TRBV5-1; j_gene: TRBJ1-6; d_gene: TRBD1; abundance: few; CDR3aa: CASSLTGQENSPLHF; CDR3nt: TGCGCCAGCAGCTTAACGGGACAGGAAAATTCACCCCTCCACTTT
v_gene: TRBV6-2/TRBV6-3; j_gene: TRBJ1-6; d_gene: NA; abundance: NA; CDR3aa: CASSYPPGPNSPLHF; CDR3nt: TGTGCCAGCAGTTACCCCCCAGGGCCGAATTCACCCCTCCACTTT
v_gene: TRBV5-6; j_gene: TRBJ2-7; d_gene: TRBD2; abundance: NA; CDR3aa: CASTRGAGLAVSF; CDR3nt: TGTGCCAGCACCAGGGGTGCGGGACTAGCGGTTTCTTTC
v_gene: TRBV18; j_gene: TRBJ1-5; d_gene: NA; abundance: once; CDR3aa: CASSPGLNQPQHF; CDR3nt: TGTGCCAGCTCACCAGGGCTTAATCAGCCCCAGCATTTT
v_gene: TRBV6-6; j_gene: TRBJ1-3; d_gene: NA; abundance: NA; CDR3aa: CASSPTGSGNTIYF; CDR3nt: TGTGCCAGCAGTCCTACAGGGTCCGGAAACACCATATATTTT
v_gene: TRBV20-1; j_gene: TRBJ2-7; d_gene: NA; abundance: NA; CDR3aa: CSASDSTADLYEQYF; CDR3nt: TGCAGTGCTAGTGATTCCACCGCGGATCTCTACGAGCAGTACTTC
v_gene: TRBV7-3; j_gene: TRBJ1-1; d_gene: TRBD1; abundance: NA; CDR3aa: CASSITGGTEAFF; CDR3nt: TGTGCCAGCAGCATTACAGGGGGCACTGAAGCTTTCTTT
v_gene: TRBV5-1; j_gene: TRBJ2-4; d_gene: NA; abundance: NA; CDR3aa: CASSLGGRTKNIQYF; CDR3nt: TGCGCCAGCAGCTTGGGAGGGCGGACCAAAAACATTCAGTACTTC
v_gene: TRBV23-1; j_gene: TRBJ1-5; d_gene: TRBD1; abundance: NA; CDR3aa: CASINPDRDSNQPQHF; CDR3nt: TGCGCCAGCATTAATCCAGACAGGGACAGCAATCAGCCCCAGCATTTT
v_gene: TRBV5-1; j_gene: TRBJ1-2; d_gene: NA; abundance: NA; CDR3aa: CASSLDGVDGYTF; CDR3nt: TGCGCCAGCAGCTTGGACGGGGTCGACGGCTACACCTTC
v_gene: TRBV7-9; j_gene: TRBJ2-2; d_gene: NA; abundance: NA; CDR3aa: CASSVNTGELFF; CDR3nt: TGTGCCAGCAGCGTAAACACCGGGGAGCTGTTTTTT
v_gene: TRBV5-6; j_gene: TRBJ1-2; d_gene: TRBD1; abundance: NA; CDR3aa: CASSLAGGGSNYGYTF; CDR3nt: TGTGCCAGCAGCTTGGCCGGAGGGGGCAGTAACTATGGCTACACCTTC
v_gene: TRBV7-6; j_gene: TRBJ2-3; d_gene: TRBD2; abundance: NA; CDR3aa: CASSLGISGGADTQYF; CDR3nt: TGTGCCAGCAGCTTAGGGATTAGCGGGGGGGCGGATACGCAGTATTTT
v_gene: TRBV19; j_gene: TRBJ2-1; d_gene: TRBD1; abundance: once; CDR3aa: CASSAGQGATWNEQFF; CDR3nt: TGTGCCAGTAGTGCGGGACAGGGGGCAACATGGAATGAGCAGTTCTTC
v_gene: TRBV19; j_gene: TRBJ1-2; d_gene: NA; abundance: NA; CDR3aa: CASSPLGGAFGYTF; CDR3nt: TGTGCCAGTAGCCCTCTTGGGGGGGCATTTGGCTACACCTTC
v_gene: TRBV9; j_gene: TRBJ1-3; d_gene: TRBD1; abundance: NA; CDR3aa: CASRSGQGSGNTIYF; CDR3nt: TGTGCCAGCAGGTCAGGACAGGGATCCGGAAACACCATATATTTT
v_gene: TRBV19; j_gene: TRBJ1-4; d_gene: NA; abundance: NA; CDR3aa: CASSISPGRGGEKLFF; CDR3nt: TGTGCCAGTAGTATATCTCCCGGCAGGGGTGGTGAAAAACTGTTTTTT
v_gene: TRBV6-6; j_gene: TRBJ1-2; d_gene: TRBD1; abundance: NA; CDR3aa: CASSLNSGTGGNYGYTF; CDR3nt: TGTGCCAGCAGTCTCAACTCCGGGACAGGGGGCAACTATGGCTACACCTTC
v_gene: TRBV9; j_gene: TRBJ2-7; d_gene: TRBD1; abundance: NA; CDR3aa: CASSERTGAYEQYF; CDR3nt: TGTGCCAGCAGCGAGCGGACAGGGGCATACGAGCAGTACTTC
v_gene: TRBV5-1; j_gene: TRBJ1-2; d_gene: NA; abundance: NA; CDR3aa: CASRHDGNYGYTF; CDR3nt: TGCGCCAGCAGGCATGACGGGAACTATGGCTACACCTTC
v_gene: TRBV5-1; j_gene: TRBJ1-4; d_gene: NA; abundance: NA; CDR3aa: CASRRRGIREKLFF; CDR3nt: TGCGCCAGCAGGCGCAGGGGAATCAGGGAAAAACTGTTTTTT
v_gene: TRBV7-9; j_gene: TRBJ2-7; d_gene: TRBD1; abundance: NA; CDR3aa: CASSYGTGHYEQYF; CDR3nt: TGTGCCAGCAGTTACGGGACAGGCCACTACGAGCAGTACTTC
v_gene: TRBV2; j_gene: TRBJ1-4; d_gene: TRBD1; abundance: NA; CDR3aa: CANGQGDNEKLFF; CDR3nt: TGTGCCAACGGACAGGGAGATAATGAAAAACTGTTTTTT
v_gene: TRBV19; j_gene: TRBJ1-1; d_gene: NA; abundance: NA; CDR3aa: CASSIGTAPGTFF; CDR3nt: TGTGCCAGTAGTATAGGAACGGCCCCGGGGACTTTCTTT
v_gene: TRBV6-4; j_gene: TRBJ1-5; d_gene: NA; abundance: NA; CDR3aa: CASTNQPQHF; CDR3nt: TGTGCCAGCACAAATCAGCCCCAGCATTTT
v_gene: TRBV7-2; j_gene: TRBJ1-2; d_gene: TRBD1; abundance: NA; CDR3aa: CASSLLLGGTGGKGYTF; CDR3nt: TGTGCCAGCAGCTTACTCCTAGGGGGGACAGGAGGCAAAGGCTACACCTTC
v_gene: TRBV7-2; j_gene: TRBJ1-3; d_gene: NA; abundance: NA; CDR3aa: CASSFWDKGNTIYF; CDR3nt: TGTGCCAGCAGCTTCTGGGACAAAGGAAACACCATATATTTT
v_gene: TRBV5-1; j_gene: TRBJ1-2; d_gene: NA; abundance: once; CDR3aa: CASSLVSEGMSGYTF; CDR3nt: TGCGCCAGCAGCTTGGTATCTGAGGGAATGAGTGGCTACACCTTC
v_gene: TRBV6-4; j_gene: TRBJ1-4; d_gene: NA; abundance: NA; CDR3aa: CARGPQGQNNEKLFF; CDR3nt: TGTGCCCGGGGACCCCAGGGACAAAATAATGAAAAACTGTTTTTT